What follows describes a single T cell receptor beta chain. This entry is derived from a study of blood T cell repertoires in COVID-19. Study summary: There were acute and convalescent COVID-19 samples, and they came from the United States, Italy and Spain. Sample material is recorded as cDNA or gDNA derived from T cells, B-cell-depleted T cells, or PBMCs.

Those enrolled in Seattle joined during active infection and were followed longitudinally afterward. In the study's own analysis: Amplifying reference gene primers gave estimates of nucleated cell counts. Using immunoSEQ multiplex PCR, the repertoire was profiled, and TCRdb retains in-frame clones only, with some absent. That table furnishes V, J and clone size, whereas the DNA furnished D and trimming. The sample consists of some 390,000 clones, approximately 90% of them appearing once. The V segment lost 5 bases and the J segment 1 base; nucleotides outside the gene matches: 11. Germline loops: CDR1 ENHRY, CDR2 SYGVKD. The CDR3 runs to 19 residues.

The sequence was collected from a woman aged 40-49 years with COVID-19, enrolled during active disease. The sample comprised peripheral blood. V gene TRBV10-3 combines with J gene TRBJ2-1, with 13 bases fitting TRBD2. This CDR3 reads CAISPLGLAGVTSYNEQFF. The DNA of the CDR3 is TGTGCCATCAGTCCACTAGGACTAGCGGGAGTAACGTCCTACAATGAGCAGTTCTTC.